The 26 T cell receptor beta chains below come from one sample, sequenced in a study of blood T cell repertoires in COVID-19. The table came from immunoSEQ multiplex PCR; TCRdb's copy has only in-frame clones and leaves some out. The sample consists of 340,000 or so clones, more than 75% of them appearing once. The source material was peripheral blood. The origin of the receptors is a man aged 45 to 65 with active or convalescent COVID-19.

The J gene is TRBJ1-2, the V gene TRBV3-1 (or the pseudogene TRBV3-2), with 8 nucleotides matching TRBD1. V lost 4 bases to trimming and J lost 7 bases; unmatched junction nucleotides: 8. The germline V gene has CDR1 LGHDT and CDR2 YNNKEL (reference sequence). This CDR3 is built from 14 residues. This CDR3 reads CASSPSTGVSGYTF. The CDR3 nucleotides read TGTGCCAGCAGCCCCTCGACAGGGGTCTCTGGCTACACCTTC.

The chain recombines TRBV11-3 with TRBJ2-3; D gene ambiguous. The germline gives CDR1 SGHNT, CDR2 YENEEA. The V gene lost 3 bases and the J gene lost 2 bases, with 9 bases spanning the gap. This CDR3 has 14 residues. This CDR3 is CASSLGHLTDTQYF. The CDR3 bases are TGTGCCAGCAGCTTGGGCCACCTCACAGATACGCAGTATTTT.

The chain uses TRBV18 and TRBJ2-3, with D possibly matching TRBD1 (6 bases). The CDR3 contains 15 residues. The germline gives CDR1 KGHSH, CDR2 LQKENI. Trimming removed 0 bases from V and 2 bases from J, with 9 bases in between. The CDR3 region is CASSPPRTDTDTQYF. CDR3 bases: TGTGCCAGCTCACCACCGCGGACAGACACAGATACGCAGTATTTT.

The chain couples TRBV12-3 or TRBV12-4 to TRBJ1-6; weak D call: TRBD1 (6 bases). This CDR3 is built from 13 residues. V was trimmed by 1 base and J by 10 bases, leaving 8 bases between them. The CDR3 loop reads CASSLGTESPLHF. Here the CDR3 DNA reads TGTGCCAGCAGTTTAGGGACAGAATCACCCCTCCACTTT.

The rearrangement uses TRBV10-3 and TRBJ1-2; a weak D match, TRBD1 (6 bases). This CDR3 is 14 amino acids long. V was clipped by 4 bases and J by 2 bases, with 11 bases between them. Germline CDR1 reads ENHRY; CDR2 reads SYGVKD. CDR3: CAISAGQINYGYTF. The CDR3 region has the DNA TGTGCCATCAGTGCAGGACAGATCAACTATGGCTACACCTTC.

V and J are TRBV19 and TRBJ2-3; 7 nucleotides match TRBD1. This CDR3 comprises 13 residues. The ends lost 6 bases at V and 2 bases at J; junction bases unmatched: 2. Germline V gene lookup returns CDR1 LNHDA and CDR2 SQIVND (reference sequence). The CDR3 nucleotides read TGTGCCAGTAGGGGGACAGACACAGATACGCAGTATTTT. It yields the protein CASRGTDTDTQYF.

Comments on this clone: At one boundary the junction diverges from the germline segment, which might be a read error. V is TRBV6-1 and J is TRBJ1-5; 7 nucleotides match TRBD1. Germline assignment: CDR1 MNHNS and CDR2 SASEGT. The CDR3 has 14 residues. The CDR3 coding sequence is TGTGCCAGCACTGAAGGGACAGCTTATCAGCCCCAGCATTTT. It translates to CASTEGTAYQPQHF.

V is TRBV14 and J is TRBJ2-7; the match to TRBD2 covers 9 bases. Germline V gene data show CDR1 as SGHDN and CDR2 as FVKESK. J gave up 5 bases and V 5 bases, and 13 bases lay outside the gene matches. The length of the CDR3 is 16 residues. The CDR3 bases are TGTGCCAGCAGCTCCTTTTTAGCGGGAGAAAGCAACGAGCAGTACTTC. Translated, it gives CASSSFLAGESNEQYF. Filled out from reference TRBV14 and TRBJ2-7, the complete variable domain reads EAGVTQFPSHSVIEKGQTVTLRCDPISGHDNLYWYRRVMGKEIKFLLHFVKESKQDESGMPNNRFLAERTGGTYSTLKVQPAELEDSGVYFCASSSFLAGESNEQYFGPGTRLTVT.

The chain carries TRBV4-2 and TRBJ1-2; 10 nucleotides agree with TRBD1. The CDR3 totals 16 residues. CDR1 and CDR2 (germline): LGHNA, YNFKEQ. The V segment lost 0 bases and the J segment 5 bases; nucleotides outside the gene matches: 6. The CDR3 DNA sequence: TGTGCCAGCAGCCAAGATGGGACAGGGGCCTCGTATGGCTACACCTTC. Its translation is CASSQDGTGASYGYTF.

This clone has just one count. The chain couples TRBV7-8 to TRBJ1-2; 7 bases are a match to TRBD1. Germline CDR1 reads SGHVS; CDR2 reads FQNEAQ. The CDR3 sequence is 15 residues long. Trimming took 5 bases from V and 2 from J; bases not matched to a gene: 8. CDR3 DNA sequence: TGTGCCAGCAGCAGCTCGACAGGGACAAACTATGGCTACACCTTC. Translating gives CASSSSTGTNYGYTF. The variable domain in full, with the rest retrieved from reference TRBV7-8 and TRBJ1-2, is GAGVSQSPRYKVAKRGQDVALRCDPISGHVSLFWYQQALGQGPEFLTYFQNEAQLDKSGLPSDRFFAERPEGSVSTLKIQRTQQEDSAVYLCASSSSTGTNYGYTFGSGTRLTVV.

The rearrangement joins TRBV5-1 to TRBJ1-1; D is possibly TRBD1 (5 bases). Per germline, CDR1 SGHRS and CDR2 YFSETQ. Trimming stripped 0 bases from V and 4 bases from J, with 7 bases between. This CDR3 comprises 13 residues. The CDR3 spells CASSLEGVTEAFF. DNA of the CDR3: TGCGCCAGCAGCTTGGAAGGGGTCACTGAAGCTTTCTTT.

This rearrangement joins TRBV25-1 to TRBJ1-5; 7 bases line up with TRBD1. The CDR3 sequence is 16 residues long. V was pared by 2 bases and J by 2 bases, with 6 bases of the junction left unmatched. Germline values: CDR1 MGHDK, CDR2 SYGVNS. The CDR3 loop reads CASSENRGDGNQPQHF. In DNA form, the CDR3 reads TGTGCCAGCAGTGAAAACAGGGGAGATGGCAATCAGCCCCAGCATTTT.

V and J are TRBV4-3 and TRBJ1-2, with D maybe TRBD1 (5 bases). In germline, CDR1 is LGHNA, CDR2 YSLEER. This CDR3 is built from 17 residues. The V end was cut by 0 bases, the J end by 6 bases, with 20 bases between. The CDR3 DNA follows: TGCGCCAGCAGCCAAGATCGAGTCGACGCGGCAGGGAATGGCTACACCTTC. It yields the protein CASSQDRVDAAGNGYTF.

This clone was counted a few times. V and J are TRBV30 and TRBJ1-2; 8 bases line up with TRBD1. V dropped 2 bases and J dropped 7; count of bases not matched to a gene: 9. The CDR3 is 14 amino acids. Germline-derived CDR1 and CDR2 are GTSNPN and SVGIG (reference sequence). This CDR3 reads CAWSTTTGEAGYTF. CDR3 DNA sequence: TGTGCCTGGAGTACGACGACAGGGGAGGCTGGCTACACCTTC.

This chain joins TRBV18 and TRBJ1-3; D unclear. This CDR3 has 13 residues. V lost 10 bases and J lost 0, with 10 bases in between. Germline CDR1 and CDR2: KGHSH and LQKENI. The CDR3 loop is CATSPGSGNTIYF. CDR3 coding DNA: TGTGCCACTTCCCCGGGCTCTGGAAACACCATATATTTT.

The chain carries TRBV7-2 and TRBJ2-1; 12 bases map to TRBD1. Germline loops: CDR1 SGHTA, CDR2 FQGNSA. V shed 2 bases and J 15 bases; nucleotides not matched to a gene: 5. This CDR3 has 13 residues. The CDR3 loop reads CASSLPGQGAGFF. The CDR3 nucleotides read TGTGCCAGCAGCTTACCGGGACAGGGGGCTGGGTTCTTC.

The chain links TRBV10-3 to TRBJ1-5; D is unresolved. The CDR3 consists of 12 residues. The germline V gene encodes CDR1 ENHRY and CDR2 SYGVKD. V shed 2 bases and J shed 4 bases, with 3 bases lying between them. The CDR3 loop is CAISETNQPQHF. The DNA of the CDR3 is TGTGCCATCAGTGAGACTAATCAGCCCCAGCATTTT.

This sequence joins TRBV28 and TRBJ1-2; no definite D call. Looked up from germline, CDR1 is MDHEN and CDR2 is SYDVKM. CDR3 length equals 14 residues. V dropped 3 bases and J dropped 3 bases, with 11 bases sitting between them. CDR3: CASSFSADYYGYTF. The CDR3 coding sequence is TGTGCCAGCAGTTTCTCGGCGGATTACTATGGCTACACCTTC.

CDR3 in amino acids: CASSLAGGGTEAFF. The CDR3 DNA reads TGTGCCAGCAGCTTAGCTGGGGGGGGCACTGAAGCTTTCTTT. The gene calls are TRBV7-2 and TRBJ1-1; TRBD1 is a possible D gene (5 bases). Germline V gene data show CDR1 as SGHTA and CDR2 as FQGNSA. The CDR3 is 14 amino acids. Trimming cost V 0 bases and J 4 bases, with 9 bases left between them.

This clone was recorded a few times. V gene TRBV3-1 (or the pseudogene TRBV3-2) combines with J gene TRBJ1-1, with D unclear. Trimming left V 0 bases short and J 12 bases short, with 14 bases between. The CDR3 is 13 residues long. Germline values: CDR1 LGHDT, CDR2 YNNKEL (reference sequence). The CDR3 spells CASSQDSLTPTFF. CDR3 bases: TGTGCCAGCAGCCAAGATTCTCTGACACCGACTTTCTTT.

The CDR3 loop reads CASSFRSTGKDEKLFF. The CDR3 coding sequence is TGTGCCAGTAGTTTCCGATCGACAGGGAAGGATGAAAAACTGTTTTTT. This chain connects TRBV19 to TRBJ1-4; TRBD1 matches at 7 bases. The CDR3 runs to 16 residues. Germline CDR1 LNHDA, CDR2 SQIVND (reference sequence). The ends lost 5 bases at V and 6 bases at J; junction bases unmatched: 12.

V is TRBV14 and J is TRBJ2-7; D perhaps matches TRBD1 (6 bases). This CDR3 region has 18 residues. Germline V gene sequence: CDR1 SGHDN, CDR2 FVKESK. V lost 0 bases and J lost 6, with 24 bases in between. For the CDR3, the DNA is TGTGCCAGCAGCCAAGACCCGGGACACCCCGAGGATATAGGCGAGCAGTACTTC. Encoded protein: CASSQDPGHPEDIGEQYF.

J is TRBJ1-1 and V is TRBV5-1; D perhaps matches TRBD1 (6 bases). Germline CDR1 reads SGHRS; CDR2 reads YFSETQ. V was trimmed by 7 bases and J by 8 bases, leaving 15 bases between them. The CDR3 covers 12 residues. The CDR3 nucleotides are TGCGCCAGCGGACAGCAATCGCCGGAAGCTTTCTTT. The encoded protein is CASGQQSPEAFF.

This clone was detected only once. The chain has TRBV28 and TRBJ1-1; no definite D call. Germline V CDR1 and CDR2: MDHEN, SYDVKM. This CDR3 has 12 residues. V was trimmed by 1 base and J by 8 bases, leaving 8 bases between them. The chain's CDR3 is CASSLSPVEAFF. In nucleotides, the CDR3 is TGTGCCAGCAGTTTATCTCCAGTGGAAGCTTTCTTT.

CDR3 amino acids: CASGDSGGREETQYF. The DNA for the CDR3 is TGCGCCAGCGGGGATAGCGGGGGACGGGAGGAGACCCAGTACTTC. The chain couples TRBV5-1 to TRBJ2-5; 9 positions match TRBD2. This CDR3 comprises 15 residues. V was clipped by 7 bases and J by 5 bases; unmatched bases: 12. In germline, CDR1 is SGHRS, CDR2 YFSETQ. Filled out from reference TRBV5-1 and TRBJ2-5, the complete variable domain reads KAGVTQTPRYLIKTRGQQVTLSCSPISGHRSVSWYQQTPGQGLQFLFEYFSETQRNKGNFPGRFSGRQFSNSRSEMNVSTLELGDSALYLCASGDSGGREETQYFGPGTRLLVL.

The chain's CDR3 is CASSTVTDTQYF. The DNA for the CDR3 is TGTGCCAGCAGCACAGTCACAGATACGCAGTATTTT. This chain links TRBV6-1 with TRBJ2-3; D is uncertain. The CDR3 contains 12 residues. The germline V gene has CDR1 MNHNS and CDR2 SASEGT. Trimming took 6 bases from V and 2 from J, leaving 6 bases between them.